Here is one T cell receptor (beta chain) with its context. Its target is unknown. This sample was included in a study of cytomegalovirus exposure and HLA in healthy donors. Findings and limits, study-wide: Previous analysis showed most TCR beta V segments were productive about 87% or about 30% of the time. The authors judged a highly shared variant cluster likely a sequencing artifact. Among CMV-associated TCR beta chains, most appeared HLA-restricted in a later analysis. Presence/absence analyses assumed roughly uniform sequencing depth across donors, which may not hold.

The germline V gene has CDR1 SNHLY and CDR2 FYNNEI. V dropped 7 bases and J dropped 0 bases, with 13 bases sitting between them. The CDR3 spans 15 residues. 60 Vbeta and 13 Jbeta primers were used in PCR. Assay: immunoSEQ multiplex PCR; the TCRdb copy retains only in-frame clones and omits some. This sample lists 80,000 to 100,000 clones; its ten largest clones have around 3.6%. Sequencing was done on a sample of PBMCs. V and J are TRBV2 and TRBJ2-4; D ambiguous. The clonotype comes from a woman aged 30 to 39 in good health and CMV-seronegative. The CDR3 loop is CASTRLQSAKNIQYF. The CDR3 DNA sequence: TGTGCCAGCACCCGACTCCAATCAGCCAAAAACATTCAGTACTTC.